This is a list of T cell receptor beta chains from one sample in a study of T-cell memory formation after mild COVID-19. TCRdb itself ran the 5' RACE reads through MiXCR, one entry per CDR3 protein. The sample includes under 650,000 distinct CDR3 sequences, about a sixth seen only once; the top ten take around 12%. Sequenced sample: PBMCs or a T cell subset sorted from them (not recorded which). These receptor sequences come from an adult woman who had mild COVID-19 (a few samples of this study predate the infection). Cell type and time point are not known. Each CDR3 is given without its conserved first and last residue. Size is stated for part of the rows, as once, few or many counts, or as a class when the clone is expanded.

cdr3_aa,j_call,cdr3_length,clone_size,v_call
SVEGDWPLAYNEQF,TRBJ2-1,14,.,TRBV29-1
ATSRGAGLSTEAF,TRBJ1-1,13,few,TRBV15
ASSVDQGYNSPLH,TRBJ1-6,13,.,TRBV9
ASSSPGLQHYEQY,TRBJ2-7,13,few,TRBV5-1
ASSPTSHGGSGYTGELF,TRBJ2-2,17,.,TRBV6-5
AISDLDTGNTGELF,TRBJ2-2,14,few,TRBV10-3
SAPGGTSGLYEQY,TRBJ2-7,13,.,TRBV20-1
ASSLAVRANEQF,TRBJ2-1,12,.,TRBV5-1
ASSIQGPHQPQH,TRBJ1-5,12,few,TRBV2
ASSFSLAGDEQY,TRBJ2-7,12,.,TRBV12-3/TRBV12-4